This note documents a single T cell receptor (beta chain) sequence. Its matching antigen is unknown. With a J-beta primer mix and a sample-barcoded 5' primer, a second PCR ran 7 to 11 cycles. Each CDR3 protein gets one entry after TCRdb re-called the 5' RACE reads with MiXCR. The table includes about 800,000 distinct CDR3 sequences, roughly 25% detected once. This sample is part of a study of blood T cells in healthy people across ages. Whole-study findings and limits: Relative to aged donors, long-lived donors carried more naive CD4+ cells and displayed higher diversity.

Germline V lookup: CDR1 SQVTM, CDR2 ANQGSEA. The CDR3 is 17 residues long. V gave up 2 bases and J gave up 0 bases, with 18 bases separating them. These data also featured in a second study, about T cells of mothers and their children.

The sample consisted of blood. The TCR comes from a boy under 18 in good health. The chain has TRBV29-1 and TRBJ2-3, with D perhaps matching TRBD1 (6 bases). The CDR3 coding sequence is TGCAGCGTTGAATACAGGGTCCCCAACCCAAGCACAGATACGCAGTATTTT. Residues: CSVEYRVPNPSTDTQYF.